A single sample gave rise to the 8 T cell receptor beta chains below, sequenced in a study of shared clonotypes between healthy human individuals. Assay: immunoSEQ multiplex PCR; the TCRdb copy retains only in-frame clones and omits some. The sample contains 2 million to 2.5 million clones, 90% to 96% of which appear only once. The source material was naive CD4+ T cells sorted from blood. Described subset: CD45RA+ positively selected. The receptor source for this set is a man between 18 and 29 years old in good health.

The chain recombines TRBV5-4 with TRBJ1-1; no reliable D call. The germline gives CDR1 SGHNT, CDR2 YYREEE (reference sequence). V dropped 4 bases and J dropped 4 bases, with 20 bases sitting between them. The CDR3 runs to 16 residues. The CDR3 coding sequence is TGTGCCAGCAGCCCCAGGATGGGCACGGGAGGCACTGAAGCTTTCTTT. Amino acid sequence: CASSPRMGTGGTEAFF. Full variable domain (outside the CDR3, taken from reference TRBV5-4 and TRBJ1-1): ETGVTQSPTHLIKTRGQQVTLRCSSQSGHNTVSWYQQALGQGPQFIFQYYREEENGRGNFPPRFSGLQFPNYSSELNVNALELDDSALYLCASSPRMGTGGTEAFFGQGTRLTVV.

The genes are TRBV5-1 and TRBJ2-7; 10 nucleotides match TRBD2. J lost 4 bases, V lost 5 bases, and 12 bases had no gene match. The CDR3 extends over 16 amino acids. The germline gives CDR1 SGHRS, CDR2 YFSETQ. This chain's CDR3 is CASRPGGGTSVYEQYF. The CDR3 nucleotides read TGCGCCAGCAGACCTGGCGGCGGGACTAGCGTGTACGAGCAGTACTTC.

V is TRBV4-1 and J is TRBJ2-2, with D tentatively TRBD2 (6 bases). Germline V gene sequence: CDR1 MGHRA, CDR2 YSYEKL. The CDR3 contains 15 residues. V lost 4 bases to trimming and J lost 1 base, with 10 bases between them. This chain's CDR3 is CASSLWGENTGELFF. The CDR3 coding sequence is TGCGCCAGCAGCCTTTGGGGGGAGAACACCGGGGAGCTGTTTTTT.

J is TRBJ2-5 and V is TRBV6-1; 8 bases line up with TRBD1. CDR3 length: 14 residues. J was trimmed by 5 bases and V by 3 bases; bases with no gene match: 5. Germline lookup yields CDR1 MNHNS and CDR2 SASEGT. Written as DNA, the CDR3 is TGTGCCAGCAGTGAGGGCCCAGGGGGCGAGACCCAGTACTTC. Encoded protein: CASSEGPGGETQYF.

This CDR3 is CASSQKSVGTQYF. The CDR3 DNA reads as TGTGCCAGCAGCCAAAAGAGCGTGGGGACCCAGTACTTC. The chain recombines TRBV4-2 with TRBJ2-5; D gene uncertain. Germline V gene lookup returns CDR1 LGHNA and CDR2 YNFKEQ. V shed 2 bases and J shed 7 bases, with 11 bases lying between them. CDR3 length equals 13 residues.

The chain couples TRBV7-9 to TRBJ2-1; the D is unclear. V lost 1 base to trimming and J lost 10 bases, with 8 bases between them. The CDR3 sequence is 12 residues long. Germline loops: CDR1 SEHNR, CDR2 FQNEAQ (reference sequence). The CDR3 bases are TGTGCCAGCAGCTTAGTAGGGCGGGAGCAGTTCTTC. Its protein is CASSLVGREQFF.

The chain recombines TRBV6-1 with TRBJ2-3, with 11 bases matching TRBD1. Trimming cost V 6 bases and J 6 bases; bases outside gene matches: 8. The germline CDR1 and CDR2 sequences are MNHNS and SASEGT. The CDR3 covers 15 residues. The CDR3 DNA reads TGTGCCAGCAGCGGAGGACAGGGGGCAGGCGATACGCAGTATTTT. Its translation: CASSGGQGAGDTQYF.

The chain links TRBV2 to TRBJ1-2; 9 bases agree with TRBD1. Trimming took 6 bases from V and 5 from J; bases not matched to a gene: 4. Germline V lookup: CDR1 SNHLY, CDR2 FYNNEI. CDR3 length: 13 amino acids. The CDR3 DNA sequence: TGTGCCAGCAGGGACAGGGGATCTTATGGCTACACCTTC. Translation gives CASRDRGSYGYTF.